This TCR beta chain derives from a study of OX40 agonist ivuxolimab in advanced cancers. Across the study: Partial responses were achieved by three patients, of whom one had hepatocellular carcinoma and two had cutaneous melanoma.

Autoimmune disease history or systemic immunosuppression barred patients. The CDR3 is 14 amino acids. The junction had 2 bases not matched to a gene; V was cut back by 5 bases and J by 2 bases. CDR1 SEHNR and CDR2 FQNEAQ come from the germline V gene (reference sequence). Sequencing was performed with immunoSEQ multiplex PCR; in TCRdb, only in-frame clones are kept and a portion is missing. The sample includes tens of thousands of clones, approximately 80% of them seen just once. Sequenced here: CD4+ or CD8+ T cells sorted from blood, sampled in a trial of the OX40 agonist ivuxolimab. This TCR was recovered from an adult with an advanced solid tumor such as melanoma, head and neck, liver or kidney cancer. The V gene is TRBV7-9, the J gene TRBJ2-5; 10 bases are a match to TRBD1. CDR3 sequence: CASSLGQGQETQYF. CDR3 DNA: TGTGCCAGCAGCCTGGGACAGGGGCAAGAGACCCAGTACTTC.